This TCR beta chain came from a study of CD8+ T cells in alopecia areata. The study, taken as a whole, reports: Relative to normal scalp, lesional scalp, especially alopecia totalis/universalis, showed higher clonality.

With respect to this clone: Its specificity is unknown.

Extraction and reverse transcription of RNA yielded cDNA as the sequencing template. Measured with immunoSEQ multiplex PCR; TCRdb has only the in-frame clones, and not every one. The data show under 250,000 clones, about 61% seen once. Germline V gives CDR1 SGHNT, CDR2 YYREEE (reference sequence). CDR3 length: 14 residues. V dropped 4 bases and J dropped 3; count of bases not matched to a gene: 7. CD4+ and CD8+ T cells were sorted from PBMCs stained for CD3, CD4 and CD8. This sequence was found in a human donor in good health. The chain links TRBV5-4 to TRBJ2-7; 7 nucleotides align to TRBD2. The sample was CD8+ T cells sorted from blood. CDR3 DNA sequence: TGTGCCAGCAGCCCCCGCCTAGCGGTCTACGAGCAGTACTTC. It is translated as CASSPRLAVYEQYF.